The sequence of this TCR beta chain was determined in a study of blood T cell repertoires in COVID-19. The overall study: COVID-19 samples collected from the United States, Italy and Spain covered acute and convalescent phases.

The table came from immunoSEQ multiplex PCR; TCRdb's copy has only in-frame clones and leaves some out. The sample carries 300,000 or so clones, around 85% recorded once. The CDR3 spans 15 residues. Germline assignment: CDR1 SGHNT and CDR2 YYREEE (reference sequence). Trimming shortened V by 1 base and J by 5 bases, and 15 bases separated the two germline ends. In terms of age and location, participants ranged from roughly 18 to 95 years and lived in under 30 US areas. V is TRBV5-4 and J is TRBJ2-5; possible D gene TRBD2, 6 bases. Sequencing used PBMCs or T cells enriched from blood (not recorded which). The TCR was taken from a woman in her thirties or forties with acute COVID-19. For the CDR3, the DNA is TGTGCCAGCAGCTTGTTTCGTGCGGGGAGGGAGACCCAGTACTTC. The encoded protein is CASSLFRAGRETQYF.